The following is a T cell receptor beta chain sequence with its context. This entry is derived from a study of early T cells in non-severe SARS-CoV-2 infection. Study background: From unsorted whole blood, bulk RNA was sequenced, and the chains remained unpaired.

Germline V gives CDR1 DFQATT, CDR2 SNEGSKA (reference sequence). Unmatched junction bases numbered 16, after V lost 5 bases and J lost 7 bases. This CDR3 contains 17 residues. Unique molecular identifiers were attached to individual cDNA molecules. One entry per CDR3 protein, called by TCRdb with MiXCR from the 5' RACE reads. The table lists roughly 63,000 distinct CDR3 sequences, 9.5% to 15% of them singletons. The origin of this receptor is an adult who was a healthcare worker with PCR-confirmed SARS-CoV-2 infection or an uninfected control (not recorded which). The sample was whole blood. The V gene is TRBV20-1, the J gene TRBJ2-1, with TRBD2 matching over 11 bases. DNA for the CDR3: TGCAGTGCTCCGAACCCTCGACTAGCGGGAATAGAAAATGAGCAGTTCTTC. Translation: CSAPNPRLAGIENEQFF.